Reported below is one T cell receptor (beta chain). The junction differs from germline at one of its ends, possibly a read error. In the original analysis: Reference gene primer amplification gave estimated nucleated cell counts. This table comes from immunoSEQ multiplex PCR, and its TCRdb copy is limited to in-frame clones, with some not included. V and J calls and clone size are as listed in that table; D and trimming were resolved from the DNA. This table has 200,000 to 300,000 clones, roughly four fifths appearing once. The CDR3 covers 15 residues. Looked up from germline, CDR1 is MDHEN and CDR2 is SYDVKM. The data belong to a study of blood T cell repertoires in COVID-19. Study information: Sites in the United States, Italy and Spain provided acute and convalescent COVID-19 samples. Nucleic acid was either cDNA or gDNA, and it came from T cells, B-cell-depleted T cells, or PBMCs.

The TCR originated in a middle-aged man with acute or convalescent COVID-19. Material: peripheral blood. The rearrangement joins TRBV28 to TRBJ2-2, with unresolved D. The CDR3 nucleotides are TGTGCCAGCACTATCCGGTGGGCGAAAACCGGGGAGCTGTTTTTT. It yields the protein CASTIRWAKTGELFF. Supplemented by reference TRBV28 and TRBJ2-2, the full variable domain reads DVKVTQSSRYLVKRTGEKVFLECVQDMDHENMFWYRQDPGLGLRLIYFSYDVKMKEKGDIPEGYSVSREKKERFSLILESASTNQTSMYLCASTIRWAKTGELFFGEGSRLTVL.